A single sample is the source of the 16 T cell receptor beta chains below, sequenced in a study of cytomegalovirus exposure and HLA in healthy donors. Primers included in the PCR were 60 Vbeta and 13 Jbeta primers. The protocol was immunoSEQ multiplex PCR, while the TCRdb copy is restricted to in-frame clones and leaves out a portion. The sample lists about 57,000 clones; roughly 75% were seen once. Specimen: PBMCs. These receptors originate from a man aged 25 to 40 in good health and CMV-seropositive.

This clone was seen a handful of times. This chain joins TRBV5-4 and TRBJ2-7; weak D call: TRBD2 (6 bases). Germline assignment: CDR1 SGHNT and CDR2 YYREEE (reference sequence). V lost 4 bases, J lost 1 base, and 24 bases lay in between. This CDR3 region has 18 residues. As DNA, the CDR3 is TGTGCCAGCAGCAAGGATCGGTTAGGAGGGCGGGCGTCCTACGAGCAGTACTTC. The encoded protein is CASSKDRLGGRASYEQYF.

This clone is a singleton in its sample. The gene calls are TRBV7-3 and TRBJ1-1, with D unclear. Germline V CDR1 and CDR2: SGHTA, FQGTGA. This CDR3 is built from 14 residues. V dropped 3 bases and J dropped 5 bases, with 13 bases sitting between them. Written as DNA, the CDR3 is TGTGCCAGCAGCTTGAACGCTGGCTTGACTGAAGCTTTCTTT. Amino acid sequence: CASSLNAGLTEAFF.

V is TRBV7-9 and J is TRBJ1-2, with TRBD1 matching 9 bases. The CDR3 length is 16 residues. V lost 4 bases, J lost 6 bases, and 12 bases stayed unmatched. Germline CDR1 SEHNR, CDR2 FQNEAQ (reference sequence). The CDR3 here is CASSSTSKGQGDGYTF. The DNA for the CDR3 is TGTGCCAGCAGCTCTACTTCCAAGGGACAGGGTGATGGCTACACCTTC.

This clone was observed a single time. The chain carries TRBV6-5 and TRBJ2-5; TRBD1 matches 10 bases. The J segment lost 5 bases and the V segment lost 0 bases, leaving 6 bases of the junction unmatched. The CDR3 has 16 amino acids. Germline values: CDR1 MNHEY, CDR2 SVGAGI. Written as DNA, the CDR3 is TGTGCCAGCAGTTACTCGCGGGGACAGGGGCGGGAGACCCAGTACTTC. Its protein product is CASSYSRGQGRETQYF.

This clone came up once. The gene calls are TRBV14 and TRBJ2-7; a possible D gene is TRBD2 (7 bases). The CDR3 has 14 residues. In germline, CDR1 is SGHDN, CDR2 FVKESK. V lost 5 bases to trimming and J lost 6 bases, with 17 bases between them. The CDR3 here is CASSVLGGAGEQYF. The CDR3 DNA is TGTGCCAGCAGCGTCTTGGGGGGGGCCGGCGAGCAGTACTTC.

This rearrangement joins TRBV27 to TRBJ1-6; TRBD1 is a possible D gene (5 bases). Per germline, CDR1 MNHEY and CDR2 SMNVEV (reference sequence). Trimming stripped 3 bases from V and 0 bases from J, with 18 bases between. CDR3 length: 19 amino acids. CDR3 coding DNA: TGTGCCAGCAGTTTTGGGTACAGGCGGTACGGCTCCTATAATTCACCCCTCCACTTT. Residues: CASSFGYRRYGSYNSPLHF.

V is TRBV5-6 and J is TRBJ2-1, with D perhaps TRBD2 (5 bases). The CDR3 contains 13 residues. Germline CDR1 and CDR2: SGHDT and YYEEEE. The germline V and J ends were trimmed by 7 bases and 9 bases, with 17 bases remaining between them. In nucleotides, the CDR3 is TGTGCCAGCTATCCCGCACCGGGGTCTGAGCAGTTCTTC. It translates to CASYPAPGSEQFF.

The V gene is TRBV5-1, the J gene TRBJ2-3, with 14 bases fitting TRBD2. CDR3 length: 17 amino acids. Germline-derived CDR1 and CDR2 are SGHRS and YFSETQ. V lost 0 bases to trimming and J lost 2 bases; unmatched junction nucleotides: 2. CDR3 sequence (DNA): TGCGCCAGCAGCTTGGGACTAGCGGGGGGGTCCACAGATACGCAGTATTTT. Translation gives CASSLGLAGGSTDTQYF.

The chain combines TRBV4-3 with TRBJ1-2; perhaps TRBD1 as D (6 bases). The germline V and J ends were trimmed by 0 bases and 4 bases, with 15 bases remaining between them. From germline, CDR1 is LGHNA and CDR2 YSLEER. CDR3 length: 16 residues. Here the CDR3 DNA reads TGCGCCAGCAGCCAAGATGAATCAGGGGTAGGCTATGGCTACACCTTC. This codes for CASSQDESGVGYGYTF.

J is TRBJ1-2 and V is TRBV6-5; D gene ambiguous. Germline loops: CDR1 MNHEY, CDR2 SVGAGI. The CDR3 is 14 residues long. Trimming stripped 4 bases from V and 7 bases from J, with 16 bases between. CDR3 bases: TGTGCCAGCAGTTCCGACAACCAATTGGGTGGCTACACCTTC. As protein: CASSSDNQLGGYTF.

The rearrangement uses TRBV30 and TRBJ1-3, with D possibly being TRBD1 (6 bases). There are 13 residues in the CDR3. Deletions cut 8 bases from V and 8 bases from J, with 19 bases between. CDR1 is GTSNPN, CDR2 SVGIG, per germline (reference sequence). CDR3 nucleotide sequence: TGTGCCACGGGGACATACGGAAGGGACACCATATATTTT. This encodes CATGTYGRDTIYF.

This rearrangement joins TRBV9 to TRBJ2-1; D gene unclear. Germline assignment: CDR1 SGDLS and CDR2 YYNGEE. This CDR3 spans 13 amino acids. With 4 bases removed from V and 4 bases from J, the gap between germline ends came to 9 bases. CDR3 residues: CASSPGFYNEQFF. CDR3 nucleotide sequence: TGTGCCAGCAGCCCCGGGTTTTACAATGAGCAGTTCTTC. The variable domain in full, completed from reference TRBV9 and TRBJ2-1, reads DSGVTQTPKHLITATGQRVTLRCSPRSGDLSVYWYQQSLDQGLQFLIQYYNGEERAKGNILERFSAQQFPDLHSELNLSSLELGDSALYFCASSPGFYNEQFFGPGTRLTVL.

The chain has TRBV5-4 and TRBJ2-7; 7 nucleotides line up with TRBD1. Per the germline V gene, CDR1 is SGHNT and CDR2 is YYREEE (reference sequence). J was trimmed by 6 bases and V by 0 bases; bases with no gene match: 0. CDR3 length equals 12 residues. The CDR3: CASSLDRGEQYF. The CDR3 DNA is TGTGCCAGCAGCTTGGACAGGGGCGAGCAGTACTTC.

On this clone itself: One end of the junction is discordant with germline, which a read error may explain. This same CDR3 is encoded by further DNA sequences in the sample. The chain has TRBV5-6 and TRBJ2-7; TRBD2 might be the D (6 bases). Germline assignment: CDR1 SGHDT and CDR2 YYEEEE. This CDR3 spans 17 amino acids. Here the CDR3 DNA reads TGTGCCAGCAGCTTAAGTTTCGGAGGGTTGAATCTCTACGAGCAGTATTTC. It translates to CASSLSFGGLNLYEQYF.

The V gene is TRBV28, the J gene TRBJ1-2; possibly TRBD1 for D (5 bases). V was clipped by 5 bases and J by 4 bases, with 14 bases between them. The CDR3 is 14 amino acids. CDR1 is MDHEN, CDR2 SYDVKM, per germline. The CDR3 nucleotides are TGTGCCAGCAGTGACCCCGGCAGGGTCTATGGCTACACCTTC. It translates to CASSDPGRVYGYTF.

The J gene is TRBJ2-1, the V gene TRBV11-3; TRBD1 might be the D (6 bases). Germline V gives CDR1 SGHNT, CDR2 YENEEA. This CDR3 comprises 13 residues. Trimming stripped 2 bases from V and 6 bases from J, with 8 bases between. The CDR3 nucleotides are TGTGCCAGCAGCTTATCAGGGGTCAATGAGCAGTTCTTC. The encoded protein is CASSLSGVNEQFF.